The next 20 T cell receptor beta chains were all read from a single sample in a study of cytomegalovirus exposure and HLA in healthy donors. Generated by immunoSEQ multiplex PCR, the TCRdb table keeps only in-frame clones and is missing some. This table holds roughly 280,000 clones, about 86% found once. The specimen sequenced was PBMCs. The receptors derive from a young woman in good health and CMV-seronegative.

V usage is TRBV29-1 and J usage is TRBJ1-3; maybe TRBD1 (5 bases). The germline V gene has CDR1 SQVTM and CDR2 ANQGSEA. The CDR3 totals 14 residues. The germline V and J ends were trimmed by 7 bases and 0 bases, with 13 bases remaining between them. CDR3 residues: CSAGPTDSGNTIYF. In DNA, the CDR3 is TGCAGCGCAGGGCCGACAGACTCTGGAAACACCATATATTTT.

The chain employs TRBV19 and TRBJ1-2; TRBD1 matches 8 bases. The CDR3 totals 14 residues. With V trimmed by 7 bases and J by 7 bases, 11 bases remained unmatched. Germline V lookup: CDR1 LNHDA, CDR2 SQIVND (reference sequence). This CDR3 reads CASIPSDRALGYTF. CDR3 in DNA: TGTGCCAGTATCCCCTCGGACAGGGCCCTTGGCTACACCTTC.

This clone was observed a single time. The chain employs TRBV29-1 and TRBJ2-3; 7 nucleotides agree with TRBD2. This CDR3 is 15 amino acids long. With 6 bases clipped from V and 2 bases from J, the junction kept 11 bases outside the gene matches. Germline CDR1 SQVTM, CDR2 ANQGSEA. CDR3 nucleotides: TGCAGCGTGGGGAGGGGCGCGGAGTACACAGATACGCAGTATTTT. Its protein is CSVGRGAEYTDTQYF.

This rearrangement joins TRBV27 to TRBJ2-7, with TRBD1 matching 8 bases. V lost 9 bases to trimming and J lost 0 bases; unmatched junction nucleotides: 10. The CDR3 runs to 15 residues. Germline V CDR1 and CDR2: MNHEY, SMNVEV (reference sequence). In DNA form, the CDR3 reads TGTGCCAGTGAGAAAAGGACAGGGAGCTCCTACGAGCAGTACTTC. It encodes CASEKRTGSSYEQYF.

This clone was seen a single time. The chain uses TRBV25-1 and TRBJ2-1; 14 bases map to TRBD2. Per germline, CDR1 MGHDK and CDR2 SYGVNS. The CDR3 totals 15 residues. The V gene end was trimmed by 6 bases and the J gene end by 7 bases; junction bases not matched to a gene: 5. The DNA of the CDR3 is TGTGCCAGCAGATCGGGACTAGCGGGAGTTAATGAGCAGTTCTTC. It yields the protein CASRSGLAGVNEQFF.

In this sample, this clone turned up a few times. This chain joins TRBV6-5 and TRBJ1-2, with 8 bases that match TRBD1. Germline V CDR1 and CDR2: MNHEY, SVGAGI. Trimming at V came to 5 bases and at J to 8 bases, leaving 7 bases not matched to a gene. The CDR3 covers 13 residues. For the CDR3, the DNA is TGTGCCAGCAGTGGACAGGGATCCAGAGGCTACACCTTC. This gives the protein CASSGQGSRGYTF.

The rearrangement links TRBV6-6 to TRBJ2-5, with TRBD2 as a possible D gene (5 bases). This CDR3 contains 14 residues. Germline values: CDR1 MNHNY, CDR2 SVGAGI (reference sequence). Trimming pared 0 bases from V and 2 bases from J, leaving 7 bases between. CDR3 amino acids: CASSYSRGQETQYF. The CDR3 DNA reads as TGTGCCAGCAGTTACTCGAGAGGGCAAGAGACCCAGTACTTC.

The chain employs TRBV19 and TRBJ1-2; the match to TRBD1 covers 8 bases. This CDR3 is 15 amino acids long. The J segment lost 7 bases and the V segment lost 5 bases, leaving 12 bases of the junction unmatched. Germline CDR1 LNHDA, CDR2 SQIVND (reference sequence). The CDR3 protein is CASSATRTGSGGYTF. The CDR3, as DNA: TGTGCCAGTAGTGCAACCCGGACAGGGAGCGGTGGCTACACCTTC.

CDR3 residues: CASGPDRSTDTQYF. The CDR3 DNA follows: TGTGCTAGTGGACCGGACAGGAGCACAGATACGCAGTATTTT. The chain joins TRBV12-5 to TRBJ2-3; the match to TRBD1 covers 7 bases. The CDR3 is 14 amino acids. Per germline, CDR1 LGHNT and CDR2 FRNRAP. After removal of 6 bases from V and 0 bases from J, the junction contained 3 bases not matched to a gene.

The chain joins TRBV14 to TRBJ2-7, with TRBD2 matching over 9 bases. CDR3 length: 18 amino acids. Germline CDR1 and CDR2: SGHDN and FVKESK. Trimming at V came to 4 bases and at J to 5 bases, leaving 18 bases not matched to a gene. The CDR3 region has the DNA TGTGCCAGCAGCCGTATCGGTCCTGATAGCGGGAGAAGCAACGAGCAGTACTTC. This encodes CASSRIGPDSGRSNEQYF.

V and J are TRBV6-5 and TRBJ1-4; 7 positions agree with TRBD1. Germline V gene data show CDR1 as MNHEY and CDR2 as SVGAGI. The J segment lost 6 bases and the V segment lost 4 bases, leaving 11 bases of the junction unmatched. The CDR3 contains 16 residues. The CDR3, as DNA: TGTGCCAGCAGTTGGGGACCCCCCCAGGGGGATGAAAAACTGTTTTTT. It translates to CASSWGPPQGDEKLFF.

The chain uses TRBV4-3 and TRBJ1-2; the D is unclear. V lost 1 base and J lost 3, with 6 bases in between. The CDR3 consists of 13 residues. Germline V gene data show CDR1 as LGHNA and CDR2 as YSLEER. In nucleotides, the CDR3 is TGCGCCAGCAGCCAAGCGAGTGACTATGGCTACACCTTC. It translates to CASSQASDYGYTF.

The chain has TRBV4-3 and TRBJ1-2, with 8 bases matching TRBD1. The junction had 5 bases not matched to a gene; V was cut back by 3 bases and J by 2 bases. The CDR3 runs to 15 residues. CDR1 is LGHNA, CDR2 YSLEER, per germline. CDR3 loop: CASSHPGGKNYGYTF. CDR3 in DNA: TGCGCCAGCAGCCACCCAGGGGGCAAGAACTATGGCTACACCTTC.

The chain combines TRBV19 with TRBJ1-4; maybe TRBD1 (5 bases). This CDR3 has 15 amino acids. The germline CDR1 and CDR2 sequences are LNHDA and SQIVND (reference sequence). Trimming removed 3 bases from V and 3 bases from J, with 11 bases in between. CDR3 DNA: TGTGCCAGTAGTATTTCTCTACAGGCTAATGAAAAACTGTTTTTT. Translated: CASSISLQANEKLFF.

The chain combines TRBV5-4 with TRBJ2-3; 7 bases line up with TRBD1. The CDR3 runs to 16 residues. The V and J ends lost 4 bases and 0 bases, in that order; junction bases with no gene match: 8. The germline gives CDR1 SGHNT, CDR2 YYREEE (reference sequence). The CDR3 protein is CASSIPGQISTDTQYF. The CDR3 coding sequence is TGTGCCAGCAGCATCCCGGGACAGATTAGCACAGATACGCAGTATTTT. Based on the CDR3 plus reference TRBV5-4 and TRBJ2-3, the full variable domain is ETGVTQSPTHLIKTRGQQVTLRCSSQSGHNTVSWYQQALGQGPQFIFQYYREEENGRGNFPPRFSGLQFPNYSSELNVNALELDDSALYLCASSIPGQISTDTQYFGPGTRLTVL.

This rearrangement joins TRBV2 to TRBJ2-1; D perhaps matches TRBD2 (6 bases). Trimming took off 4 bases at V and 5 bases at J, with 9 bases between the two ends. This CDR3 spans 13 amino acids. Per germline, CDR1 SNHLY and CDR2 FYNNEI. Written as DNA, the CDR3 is TGTGCCAGCAGTGTGGACTATAACAATGAGCAGTTCTTC. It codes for CASSVDYNNEQFF. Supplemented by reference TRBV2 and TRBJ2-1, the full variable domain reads EPEVTQTPSHQVTQMGQEVILRCVPISNHLYFYWYRQILGQKVEFLVSFYNNEISEKSEIFDDQFSVERPDGSNFTLKIRSTKLEDSAMYFCASSVDYNNEQFFGPGTRLTVL.

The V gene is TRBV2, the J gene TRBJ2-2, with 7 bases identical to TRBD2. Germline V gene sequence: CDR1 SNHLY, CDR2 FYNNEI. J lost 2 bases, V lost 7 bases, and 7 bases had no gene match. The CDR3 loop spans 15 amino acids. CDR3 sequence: CASTRGGGNTGELFF. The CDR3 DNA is TGTGCCAGCACCCGGGGCGGGGGAAACACCGGGGAGCTGTTTTTT. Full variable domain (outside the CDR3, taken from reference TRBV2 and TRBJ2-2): EPEVTQTPSHQVTQMGQEVILRCVPISNHLYFYWYRQILGQKVEFLVSFYNNEISEKSEIFDDQFSVERPDGSNFTLKIRSTKLEDSAMYFCASTRGGGNTGELFFGEGSRLTVL.

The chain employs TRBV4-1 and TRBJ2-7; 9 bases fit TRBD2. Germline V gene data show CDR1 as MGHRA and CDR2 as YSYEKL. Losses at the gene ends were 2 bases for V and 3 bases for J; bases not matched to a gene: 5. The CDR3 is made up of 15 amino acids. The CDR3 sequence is CASSQPLAGLYEQYF. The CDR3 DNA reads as TGCGCCAGCAGCCAACCGCTAGCGGGGCTCTACGAGCAGTACTTC.

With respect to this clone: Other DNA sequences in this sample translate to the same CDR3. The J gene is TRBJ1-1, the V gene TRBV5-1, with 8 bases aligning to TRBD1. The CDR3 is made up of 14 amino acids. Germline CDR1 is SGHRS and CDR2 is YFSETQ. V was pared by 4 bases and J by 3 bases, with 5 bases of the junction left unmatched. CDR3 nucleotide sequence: TGCGCCAGCAGCCTGGACAGGGTAGACACTGAAGCTTTCTTT. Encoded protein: CASSLDRVDTEAFF.

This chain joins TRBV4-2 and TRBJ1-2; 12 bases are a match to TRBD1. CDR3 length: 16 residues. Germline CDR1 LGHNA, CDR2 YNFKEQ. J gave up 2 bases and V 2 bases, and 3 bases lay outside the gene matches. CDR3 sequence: CASSQPGTGGNYGYTF. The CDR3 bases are TGTGCCAGCAGCCAACCTGGGACAGGGGGCAACTATGGCTACACCTTC.